This T cell receptor (beta chain) came from a study of shared clonotypes between healthy human individuals. Regarding the study as a whole: Blood alone was sampled, and tissue repertoires likely differ. The genetic and exposure-history diversity represented was limited by few donors. Memory subsets generally showed lower estimated richness than naive subsets.

Germline V CDR1 and CDR2: LGHNA, YSLEER. The CDR3 covers 14 residues. Trimming took 4 bases from V and 3 from J; bases not matched to a gene: 3. Comments on this clone: The target antigen is unknown.

The genomic DNA of each subset was split evenly across several immunoSEQ plates. Data came from immunoSEQ multiplex PCR; TCRdb stores just in-frame clones and leaves some out. Of over 2 million clones in the sample, about 95% were seen once. Naive CD8 cells were CD45RO-negative, positively selected for CCR7, excluding terminally differentiated effector memory CD45RA+ cells. This sequence joins TRBV4-3 and TRBJ2-1, with TRBD2 matching over 7 bases. The sequencing input was naive CD8+ T cells sorted from blood. This TCR derives from a man aged 18 to 35 in good health. The CDR3 nucleotides read TGCGCCAGCAGCCTTGGACTAGGCTACAATGAGCAGTTCTTC. Translating gives CASSLGLGYNEQFF.